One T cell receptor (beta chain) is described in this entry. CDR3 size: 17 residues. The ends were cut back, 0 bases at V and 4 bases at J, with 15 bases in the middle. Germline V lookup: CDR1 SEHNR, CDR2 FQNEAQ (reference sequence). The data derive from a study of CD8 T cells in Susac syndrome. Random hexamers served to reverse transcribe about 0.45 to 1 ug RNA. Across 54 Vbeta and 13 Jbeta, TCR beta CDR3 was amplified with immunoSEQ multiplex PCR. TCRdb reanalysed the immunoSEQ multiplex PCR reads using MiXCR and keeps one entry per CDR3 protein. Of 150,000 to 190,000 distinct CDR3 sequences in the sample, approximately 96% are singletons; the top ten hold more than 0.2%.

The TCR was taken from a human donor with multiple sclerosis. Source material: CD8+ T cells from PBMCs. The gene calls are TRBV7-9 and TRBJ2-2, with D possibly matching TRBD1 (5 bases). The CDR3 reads CASSLAGRQGGTGELFF. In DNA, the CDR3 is TGTGCCAGCAGCTTAGCGGGTCGGCAGGGCGGCACCGGGGAGCTGTTTTTT.